This T cell receptor (beta chain) stems from a study of Ad26.COV2.S vaccination and SARS-CoV-2 variants. Treatment in this sample: around 19 received Ad26.COV2.S at low or high dose, single or two shots; about 5 received placebo; per-sample allocation not given. The investigators took samples on day 63 after the first vaccine or placebo injection. Profiled with immunoSEQ multiplex PCR; TCRdb holds only in-frame clones, not every one. The sample has about 330,000 clones; roughly nine tenths are singletons. The CDR3 runs 13 residues. V lost 6 bases to trimming and J lost 8 bases, with 16 bases between them. Germline CDR1 is MNHNY and CDR2 is SVGAGI (reference sequence).

This receptor was taken from a person between 18 and 59 years old who received the Ad26.COV2.S COVID-19 vaccine or a placebo. The chain is built from TRBV6-6 and TRBJ1-1; possible D gene TRBD1, 5 bases. The starting material was peripheral blood, obtained in a trial of Ad26.COV2.S vaccine versus placebo. CDR3 DNA: TGTGCCAGCAGCCCACATACAGGACCGGAAGCTTTCTTT. Residues: CASSPHTGPEAFF.